This entry lists 15 T cell receptor beta chains sequenced from one sample in a study of OX40 agonist ivuxolimab in advanced cancers. The method was immunoSEQ multiplex PCR; TCRdb's version includes in-frame clones alone and lacks a portion of them. The repertoire includes tens of thousands of clones, about 86% of them detected once, and 0.55% to 0.6% sits in the top ten. Material: CD4+ or CD8+ T cells sorted from blood, obtained in a trial of the OX40 agonist ivuxolimab. Receptor source: an adult with an advanced solid tumor such as melanoma, head and neck, liver or kidney cancer.

The chain joins TRBV19 to TRBJ1-6; 9 bases agree with TRBD1. The CDR3 extends over 15 amino acids. Trimming at V came to 6 bases and at J to 5 bases, leaving 5 bases not matched to a gene. The germline CDR1 and CDR2 sequences are LNHDA and SQIVND (reference sequence). This CDR3 reads CASSKQGAHNSPLHF. The CDR3 bases are TGTGCCAGTAGCAAACAGGGGGCTCATAATTCACCCCTCCACTTT.

In nucleotides, the CDR3 is TGTGCCAGCAACCAAGTTAAACAGGGGACGACCGGGGAGCTGTTTTTT. The encoded protein is CASNQVKQGTTGELFF. V is TRBV5-5 and J is TRBJ2-2, with TRBD1 matching over 7 bases. This CDR3 contains 16 residues. CDR1 is SGHKS and CDR2 is YYEKEE in the germline V gene (reference sequence). The V segment lost 6 bases and the J segment 5 bases; nucleotides outside the gene matches: 13.

This sequence joins TRBV29-1 and TRBJ2-1, with TRBD2 as a possible D gene (6 bases). The germline V gene has CDR1 SQVTM and CDR2 ANQGSEA. The CDR3 length is 12 residues. Trimming cost V 0 bases and J 15 bases, with 15 bases left between them. Written as DNA, the CDR3 is TGCAGCGTTGAAGATCCTCGGGGGACCCCGTTCTTC. This gives the protein CSVEDPRGTPFF.

V usage is TRBV5-1 and J usage is TRBJ2-7; no definite D call. CDR1 SGHRS and CDR2 YFSETQ come from the germline V gene. This CDR3 spans 13 amino acids. V gave up 5 bases and J gave up 5 bases, with 14 bases separating them. CDR3 in DNA: TGCGCCAGCAGTCCCCGATTTGGAGACGAGCAGTACTTC. Protein sequence: CASSPRFGDEQYF.

The CDR3: CASSLGSSYEQYF. The CDR3 bases are TGTGCCAGCAGCTTAGGTTCTAGCTACGAGCAGTACTTC. The chain couples TRBV28 to TRBJ2-7; D not resolved. The CDR3 length is 13 residues. Germline assignment: CDR1 MDHEN and CDR2 SYDVKM. V was shortened by 6 bases and J by 3 bases, with 12 bases between the two germline ends.

A few counts support this clone. The chain joins TRBV28 to TRBJ1-1, with unresolved D. Deletions cut 7 bases from V and 0 bases from J, with 9 bases between. The CDR3 length is 13 residues. Germline V lookup: CDR1 MDHEN, CDR2 SYDVKM. CDR3 sequence: CASNPQLNTEAFF. The CDR3 bases are TGTGCCAGCAATCCCCAGCTGAACACTGAAGCTTTCTTT.

This chain connects TRBV5-1 to TRBJ2-7, with 7 bases matching TRBD1. V lost 8 bases, J lost 1 base, and 12 bases stayed unmatched. CDR1 and CDR2 (germline): SGHRS, YFSETQ. The CDR3 loop spans 15 amino acids. The CDR3 reads CASSPTGAHSYEQYF. DNA for the CDR3: TGCGCCAGTAGCCCCACAGGGGCACATTCCTACGAGCAGTACTTC.

The chain is built from TRBV28 and TRBJ1-6; D uncertain. CDR1 is MDHEN, CDR2 SYDVKM, per germline. V was clipped by 5 bases and J by 6 bases, with 17 bases between them. CDR3 length: 16 residues. Written as DNA, the CDR3 is TGTGCCAGCAGTCCCTCCGGGCTCAGCCCTAATTCACCCCTCCACTTT. Protein product: CASSPSGLSPNSPLHF.

This chain uses TRBV5-1 with TRBJ2-7; tentatively, D is TRBD2 (5 bases). The germline CDR1 and CDR2 sequences are SGHRS and YFSETQ. The V and J ends lost 3 bases and 0 bases respectively, with 10 bases between them. This CDR3 spans 14 amino acids. CDR3 residues: CASSSTGSSYEQYF. The CDR3 coding sequence is TGCGCCAGCAGCTCGACGGGGAGCTCCTACGAGCAGTACTTC.

The V call is TRBV5-6, the J call TRBJ2-5, with 8 bases matching TRBD2. Per the germline V gene, CDR1 is SGHDT and CDR2 is YYEEEE. V shed 7 bases and J 1 base; nucleotides not matched to a gene: 9. The CDR3 is made up of 15 amino acids. The CDR3 DNA sequence: TGTGCCAGCTATAGGCGGGGGGTACCCCAAGAGACCCAGTACTTC. Translated: CASYRRGVPQETQYF.

The CDR3 loop is CASSLGGYGYTF. The CDR3 region has the DNA TGTGCCAGCAGTCTCGGGGGATATGGCTACACCTTC. V and J are TRBV6-5 and TRBJ1-2; possibly TRBD1 for D (5 bases). V lost 5 bases and J lost 5, with 9 bases in between. The CDR3 is made up of 12 amino acids. Per the germline V gene, CDR1 is MNHEY and CDR2 is SVGAGI.

This clone was seen a few times. The V and J genes are TRBV7-5 and TRBJ1-6; the table's D call TRBD1 went unverified against the DNA. TRBV7-5 is a documented pseudogene. This CDR3 has 16 amino acids. Written as DNA, the CDR3 is TGTGTCAGAAGCTGTAACCGGGACAGGGGTTGTTCACCCCTCCACTTT. Protein: CVRSCNRDRGCSPLHF.

The V and J genes are TRBV4-3 and TRBJ1-2; tentatively, D is TRBD1 (5 bases). Looked up from germline, CDR1 is LGHNA and CDR2 is YSLEER. V was trimmed by 4 bases and J by 3 bases, leaving 12 bases between them. CDR3 length: 14 residues. CDR3 bases: TGCGCCAGCAGCCGGGGGACCTTAGACTATGGCTACACCTTC. It yields the protein CASSRGTLDYGYTF.

The genes are TRBV19 and TRBJ2-7; the match to TRBD1 covers 7 bases. Trimming removed 5 bases from V and 2 bases from J; junction bases left unmatched: 9. Germline CDR1 reads LNHDA; CDR2 reads SQIVND (reference sequence). The CDR3 is 15 residues long. In DNA form, the CDR3 reads TGTGCCAGTAGTCCGCGGACAGGTGGAGCCTACGAGCAGTACTTC. Translation gives CASSPRTGGAYEQYF.

CDR3 bases: TGTGCCAGCAGCTTTGGGACTAGCGGGAGGACCGGGGAGCTGTTTTTT. Encoded protein: CASSFGTSGRTGELFF. The chain recombines TRBV5-6 with TRBJ2-2; 15 bases fit TRBD2. The CDR3 is 16 amino acids. The V segment lost 2 bases and the J segment 5 bases; nucleotides outside the gene matches: 1. CDR1 is SGHDT, CDR2 YYEEEE, per germline. Looking up the rest from reference TRBV5-6 and TRBJ2-2 gives the full variable domain: DAGVTQSPTHLIKTRGQQVTLRCSPKSGHDTVSWYQQALGQGPQFIFQYYEEEERQRGNFPDRFSGHQFPNYSSELNVNALLLGDSALYLCASSFGTSGRTGELFFGEGSRLTVL.